Below are 10 T cell receptor beta chains sequenced from a single sample in a study of blood T cell repertoires in COVID-19. The assay was immunoSEQ multiplex PCR, and TCRdb's table has in-frame clones only and misses some. The table includes under 300,000 clones, about four fifths detected once. Sequenced material: peripheral blood. The origin of the receptors is a man between 25 and 39 years old who had recovered from COVID-19.

The chain joins TRBV5-5 to TRBJ1-3; 8 bases align to TRBD1. The CDR3 covers 15 residues. Germline V CDR1 and CDR2: SGHKS, YYEKEE (reference sequence). With 4 bases clipped from V and 7 bases from J, the junction kept 10 bases outside the gene matches. The CDR3 nucleotides read TGTGCCAGCAGCCGCTCGACAGGGGATGAGAACACCATATATTTT. Protein product: CASSRSTGDENTIYF.

This clone was detected once. The V call is TRBV3-1 (or the pseudogene TRBV3-2), the J call TRBJ1-1, with unresolved D. CDR1 and CDR2 (germline): LGHDT, YNNKEL (reference sequence). This CDR3 region has 12 residues. The ends were cut back, 4 bases at V and 11 bases at J, with 14 bases in the middle. CDR3 coding DNA: TGTGCCAGCAGCCCCCGGTCGCGCGAGGCTTTCTTT. This gives the protein CASSPRSREAFF.

This chain joins TRBV27 and TRBJ2-5, with TRBD1 matching 8 bases. The germline CDR1 and CDR2 sequences are MNHEY and SMNVEV (reference sequence). After removal of 7 bases from V and 5 bases from J, the junction contained 9 bases not matched to a gene. The CDR3 spans 14 residues. CDR3 loop: CASTRTGSGETQYF. DNA of the CDR3: TGTGCCAGCACTCGGACAGGGTCGGGGGAGACCCAGTACTTC.

This clone turned up a few times. The chain carries TRBV12-3 or TRBV12-4 and TRBJ1-5; D is unresolved. The ends were cut back, 2 bases at V and 6 bases at J, with 8 bases in the middle. CDR3 length: 13 residues. CDR3 bases: TGTGCCAGCAGTTTAACAAGTGCTCAGCCCCAGCATTTT. Translated: CASSLTSAQPQHF.

The chain employs TRBV10-2 and TRBJ2-2; D uncertain. Germline V gives CDR1 WSHSY, CDR2 SAAADI. V lost 4 bases and J lost 3, with 9 bases in between. The CDR3 has 14 amino acids. CDR3 region: CASSVSPYTGELFF. CDR3 bases: TGCGCCAGCAGTGTTAGTCCGTACACCGGGGAGCTGTTTTTT.

This clone occurred many times. This chain uses TRBV19 with TRBJ2-3, with a weak D call TRBD2 (7 bases). Trimming stripped 7 bases from V and 2 bases from J, with 16 bases between. Germline V gene lookup returns CDR1 LNHDA and CDR2 SQIVND (reference sequence). CDR3 size: 15 residues. The DNA for the CDR3 is TGTGCCAGTATGTTTGGGGGGGGGCACACAGATACGCAGTATTTT. Translating gives CASMFGGGHTDTQYF.

This clone was recorded a few times. V is TRBV4-1 and J is TRBJ2-2, with 9 nucleotides matching TRBD2. The CDR3 is 15 residues long. Germline V gene data show CDR1 as MGHRA and CDR2 as YSYEKL. Trimming cost V 4 bases and J 7 bases; bases outside gene matches: 7. CDR3 nucleotide sequence: TGCGCCAGCAGCCCCGGGCGGGGGGGCAGCGGGGAGCTGTTTTTT. Its protein is CASSPGRGGSGELFF.

The gene calls are TRBV3-1 (or the pseudogene TRBV3-2) and TRBJ2-2; TRBD1 might be the D (5 bases). Per the germline V gene, CDR1 is LGHDT and CDR2 is YNNKEL (reference sequence). The CDR3 runs to 14 residues. Deletions cut 8 bases from V and 7 bases from J, with 17 bases between. The CDR3 region is CASGRVSGDGELFF. The CDR3 bases are TGTGCCAGCGGCAGGGTTTCTGGTGACGGGGAGCTGTTTTTT.

The chain recombines TRBV5-4 with TRBJ2-5, with 8 positions matching TRBD2. With 10 bases clipped from V and 0 bases from J, the junction kept 11 bases outside the gene matches. Germline lookup yields CDR1 SGHNT and CDR2 YYREEE (reference sequence). The CDR3 sequence is 15 residues long. The CDR3 sequence is CAYAGELADQETQYF. For the CDR3, the DNA is TGTGCCTACGCTGGGGAACTAGCGGACCAAGAGACCCAGTACTTC.

The chain couples TRBV27 to TRBJ2-5; 7 positions agree with TRBD1. The CDR3 covers 15 residues. The junction had 8 bases not matched to a gene; V was cut back by 2 bases and J by 5 bases. Germline loops: CDR1 MNHEY, CDR2 SMNVEV (reference sequence). The DNA of the CDR3 is TGTGCCAGCAGTTTAACGACAGGGATGACGGAGACCCAGTACTTC. This translates into CASSLTTGMTETQYF.